Sequencing of this T cell receptor beta chain was carried out in a study of cytomegalovirus exposure and HLA in healthy donors. Points from the study as a whole: Earlier analysis yielded a pattern in which most TCR beta V segments were productive about 90% or about 30% of the time.

Vbeta (60) and Jbeta (13) primers were used in the PCR. Here immunoSEQ multiplex PCR was the method, and the copy in TCRdb shows in-frame clones only, minus some. The profile shows 150,000 to 200,000 clones, about four fifths of them singletons. V was shortened by 5 bases and J by 2 bases, with 11 bases between the two germline ends. From germline, CDR1 is MNHEY and CDR2 SMNVEV (reference sequence). There are 14 residues in the CDR3. As concerns this clone: Its antigen is not identified.

Sequencing was carried out using PBMCs. The chain uses TRBV27 and TRBJ2-3, with unresolved D. The clonotype was recovered from a girl aged 10 to 17 in good health and CMV-seropositive. The CDR3 loop reads CASSPGYSTDTQYF. CDR3 DNA: TGTGCCAGCAGTCCCGGGTACTCCACAGATACGCAGTATTTT.